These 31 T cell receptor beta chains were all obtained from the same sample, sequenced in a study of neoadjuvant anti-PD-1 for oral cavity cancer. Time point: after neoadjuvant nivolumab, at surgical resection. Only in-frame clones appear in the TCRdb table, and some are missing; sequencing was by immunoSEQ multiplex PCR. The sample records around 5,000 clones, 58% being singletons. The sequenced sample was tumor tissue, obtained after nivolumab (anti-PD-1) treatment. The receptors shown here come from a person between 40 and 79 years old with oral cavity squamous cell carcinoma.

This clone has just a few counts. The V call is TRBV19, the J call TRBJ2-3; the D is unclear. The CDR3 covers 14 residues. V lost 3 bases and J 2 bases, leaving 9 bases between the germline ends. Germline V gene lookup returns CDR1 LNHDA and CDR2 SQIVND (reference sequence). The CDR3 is CASSIGAYTDTQYF. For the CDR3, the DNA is TGTGCCAGTAGTATCGGAGCATACACAGATACGCAGTATTTT.

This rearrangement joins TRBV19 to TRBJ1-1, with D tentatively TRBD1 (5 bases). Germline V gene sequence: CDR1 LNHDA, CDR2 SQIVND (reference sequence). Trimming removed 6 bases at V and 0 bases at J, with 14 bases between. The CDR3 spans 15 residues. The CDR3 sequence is CASRSDSLMNTEAFF. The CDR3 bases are TGTGCCAGTAGATCCGACAGTCTGATGAACACTGAAGCTTTCTTT.

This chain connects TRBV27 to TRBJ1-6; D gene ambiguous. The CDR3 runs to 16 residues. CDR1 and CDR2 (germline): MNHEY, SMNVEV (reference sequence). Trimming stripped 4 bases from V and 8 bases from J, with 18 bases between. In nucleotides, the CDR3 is TGTGCCAGCAGTTCCGTATCCGGGCGCGTTGATTCACCCCTCCACTTT. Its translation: CASSSVSGRVDSPLHF.

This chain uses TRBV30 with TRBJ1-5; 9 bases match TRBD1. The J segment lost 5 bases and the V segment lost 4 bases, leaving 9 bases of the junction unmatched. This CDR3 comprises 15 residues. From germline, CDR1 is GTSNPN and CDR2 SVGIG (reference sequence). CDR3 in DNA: TGTGCCTGGAAAAAAACAGGGGGCGTTGATCAGCCCCAGCATTTT. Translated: CAWKKTGGVDQPQHF.

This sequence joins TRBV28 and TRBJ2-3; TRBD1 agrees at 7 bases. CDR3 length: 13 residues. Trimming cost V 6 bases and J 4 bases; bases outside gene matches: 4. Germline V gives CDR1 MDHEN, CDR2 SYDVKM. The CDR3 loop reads CASRRGRADTQYF. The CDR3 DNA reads TGTGCCAGCAGAAGGGGGCGTGCAGATACGCAGTATTTT.

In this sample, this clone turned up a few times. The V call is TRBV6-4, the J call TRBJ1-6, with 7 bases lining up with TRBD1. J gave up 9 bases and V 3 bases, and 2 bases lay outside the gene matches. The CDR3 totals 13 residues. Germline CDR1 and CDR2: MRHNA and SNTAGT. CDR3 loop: CASSEYRGSPLHF. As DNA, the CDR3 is TGTGCCAGCAGTGAATACAGGGGTTCACCCCTCCACTTT.

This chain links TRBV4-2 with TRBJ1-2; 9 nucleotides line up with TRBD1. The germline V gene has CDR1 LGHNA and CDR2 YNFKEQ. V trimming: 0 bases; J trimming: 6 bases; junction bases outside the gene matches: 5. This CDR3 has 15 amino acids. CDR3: CASSQDLGQGHGYTF. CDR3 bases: TGTGCCAGCAGCCAAGATTTAGGACAGGGGCATGGCTACACCTTC.

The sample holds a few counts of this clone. The CDR3 loop is CASSETEGGEQYF. As DNA, the CDR3 is TGCGCCAGCAGCGAGACAGAAGGCGGCGAGCAGTACTTC. The chain has TRBV5-1 and TRBJ2-7, with a tentative D call TRBD1 (5 bases). This CDR3 comprises 13 residues. With 4 bases removed from V and 6 bases from J, the gap between germline ends came to 14 bases. Looked up from germline, CDR1 is SGHRS and CDR2 is YFSETQ.

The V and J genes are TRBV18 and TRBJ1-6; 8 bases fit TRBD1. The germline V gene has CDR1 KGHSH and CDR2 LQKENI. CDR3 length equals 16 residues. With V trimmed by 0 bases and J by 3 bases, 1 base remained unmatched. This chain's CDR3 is CASSPPGQVYNSPLHF. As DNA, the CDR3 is TGTGCCAGCTCACCACCGGGACAGGTCTATAATTCACCCCTCCACTTT.

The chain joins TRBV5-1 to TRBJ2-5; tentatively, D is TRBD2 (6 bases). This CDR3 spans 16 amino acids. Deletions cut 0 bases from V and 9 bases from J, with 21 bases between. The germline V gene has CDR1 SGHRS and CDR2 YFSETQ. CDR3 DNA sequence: TGCGCCAGCAGCTTGGTGGAGCGGGTGGGCAAGTTGGCCCAGTACTTC. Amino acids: CASSLVERVGKLAQYF.

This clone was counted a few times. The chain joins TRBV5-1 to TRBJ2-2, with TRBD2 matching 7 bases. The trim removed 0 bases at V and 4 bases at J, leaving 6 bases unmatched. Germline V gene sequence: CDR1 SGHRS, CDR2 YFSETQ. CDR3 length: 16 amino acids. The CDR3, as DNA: TGCGCCAGCAGCTTGGTCGCAGGGAGGGCCACCGGGGAGCTGTTTTTT. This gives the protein CASSLVAGRATGELFF.

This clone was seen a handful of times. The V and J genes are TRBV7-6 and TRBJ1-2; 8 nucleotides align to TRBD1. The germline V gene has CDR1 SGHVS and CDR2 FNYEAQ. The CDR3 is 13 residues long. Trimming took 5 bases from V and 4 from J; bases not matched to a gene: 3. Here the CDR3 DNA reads TGTGCCAGCAGCCCTGGACAGGGCTATGGCTACACCTTC. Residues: CASSPGQGYGYTF. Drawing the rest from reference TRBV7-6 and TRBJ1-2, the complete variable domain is GAGVSQSPRYKVTKRGQDVALRCDPISGHVSLYWYRQALGQGPEFLTYFNYEAQQDKSGLPNDRFSAERPEGSISTLTIQRTEQRDSAMYRCASSPGQGYGYTFGSGTRLTVV.

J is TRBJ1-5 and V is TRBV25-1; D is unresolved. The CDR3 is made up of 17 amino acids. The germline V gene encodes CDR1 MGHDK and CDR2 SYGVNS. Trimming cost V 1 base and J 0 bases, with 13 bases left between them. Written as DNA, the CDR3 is TGTGCCAGCAGTGAATTGTCTGCAGGTTATAGCAATCAGCCCCAGCATTTT. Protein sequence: CASSELSAGYSNQPQHF.

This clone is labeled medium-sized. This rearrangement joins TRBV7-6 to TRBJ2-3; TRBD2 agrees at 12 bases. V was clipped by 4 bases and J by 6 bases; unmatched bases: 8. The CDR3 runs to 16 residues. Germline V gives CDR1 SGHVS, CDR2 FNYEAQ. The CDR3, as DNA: TGTGCCAGCAGCTCCCTCCTAGCGGGGGGGCAGGATACGCAGTATTTT. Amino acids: CASSSLLAGGQDTQYF.

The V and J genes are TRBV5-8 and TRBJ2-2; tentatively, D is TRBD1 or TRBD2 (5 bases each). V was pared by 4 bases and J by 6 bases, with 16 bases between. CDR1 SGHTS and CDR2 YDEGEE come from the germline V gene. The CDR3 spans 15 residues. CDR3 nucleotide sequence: TGTGCCAGCAGCCTAAGGGTCCTGGGGGCCGGGGAGCTGTTTTTT. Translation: CASSLRVLGAGELFF.

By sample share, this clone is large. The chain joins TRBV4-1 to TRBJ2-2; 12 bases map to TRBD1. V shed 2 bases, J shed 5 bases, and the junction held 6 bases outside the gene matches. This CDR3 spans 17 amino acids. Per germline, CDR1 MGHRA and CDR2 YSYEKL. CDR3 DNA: TGCGCCAGCAGCCAAAAACAGGGACAGGGGGCGACCGGGGAGCTGTTTTTT. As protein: CASSQKQGQGATGELFF.

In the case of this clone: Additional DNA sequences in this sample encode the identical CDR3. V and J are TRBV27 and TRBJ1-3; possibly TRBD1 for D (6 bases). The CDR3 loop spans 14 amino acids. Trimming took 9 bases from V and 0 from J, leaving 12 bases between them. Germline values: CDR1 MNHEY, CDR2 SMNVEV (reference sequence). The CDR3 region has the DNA TGTGCCAGTAGTCAGGGGTACTCTGGAAACACCATATATTTT. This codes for CASSQGYSGNTIYF.

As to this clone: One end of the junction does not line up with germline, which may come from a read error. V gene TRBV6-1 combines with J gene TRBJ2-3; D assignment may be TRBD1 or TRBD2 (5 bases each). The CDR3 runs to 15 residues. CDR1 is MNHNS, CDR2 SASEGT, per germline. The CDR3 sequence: CASRVTGGRTDTQYF. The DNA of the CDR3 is TGTGCCAGCAGAGTTACAGGAGGACGCACGGATACGCAGTATTTT.

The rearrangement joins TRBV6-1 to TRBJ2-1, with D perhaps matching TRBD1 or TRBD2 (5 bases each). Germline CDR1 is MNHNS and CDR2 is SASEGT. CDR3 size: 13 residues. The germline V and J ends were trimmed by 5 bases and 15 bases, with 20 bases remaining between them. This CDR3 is CASSPQGPPKGFF. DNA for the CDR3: TGTGCCAGCAGTCCCCAGGGACCCCCGAAGGGGTTCTTC.

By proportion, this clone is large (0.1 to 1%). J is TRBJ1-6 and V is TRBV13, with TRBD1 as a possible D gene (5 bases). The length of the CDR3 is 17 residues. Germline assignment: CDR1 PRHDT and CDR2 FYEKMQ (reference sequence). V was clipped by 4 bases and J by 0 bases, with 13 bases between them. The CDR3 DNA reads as TGTGCCAGCAGCTCACTACGGGGGAGCTCCTATAATTCACCCCTCCACTTT. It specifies CASSSLRGSSYNSPLHF.

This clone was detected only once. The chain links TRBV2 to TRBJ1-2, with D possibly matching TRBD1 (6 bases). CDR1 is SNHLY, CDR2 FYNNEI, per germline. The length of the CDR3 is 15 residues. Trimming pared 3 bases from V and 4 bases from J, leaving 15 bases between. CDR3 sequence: CASSEVGALGYGYTF. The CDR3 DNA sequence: TGTGCCAGCAGTGAGGTGGGGGCGCTCGGCTATGGCTACACCTTC.

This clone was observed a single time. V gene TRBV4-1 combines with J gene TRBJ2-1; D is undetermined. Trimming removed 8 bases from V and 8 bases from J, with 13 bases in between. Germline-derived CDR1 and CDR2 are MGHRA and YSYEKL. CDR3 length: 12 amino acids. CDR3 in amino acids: CASLGTKDEQFF. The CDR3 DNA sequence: TGCGCCAGCCTTGGTACCAAGGATGAGCAGTTCTTC.

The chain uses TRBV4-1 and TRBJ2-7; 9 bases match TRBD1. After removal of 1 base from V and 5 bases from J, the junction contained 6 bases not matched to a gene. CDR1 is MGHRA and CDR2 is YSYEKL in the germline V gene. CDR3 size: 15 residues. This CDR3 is CASSQVKDRGNEQYF. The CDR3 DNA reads TGCGCCAGCAGCCAAGTGAAGGACAGGGGTAACGAGCAGTACTTC.

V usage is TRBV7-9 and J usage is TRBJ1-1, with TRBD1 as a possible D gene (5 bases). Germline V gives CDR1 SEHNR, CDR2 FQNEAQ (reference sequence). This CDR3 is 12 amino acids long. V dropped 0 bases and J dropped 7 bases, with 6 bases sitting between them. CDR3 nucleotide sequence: TGTGCCAGCAGCTTAGCGGGGGGTGAAGCTTTCTTT. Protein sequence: CASSLAGGEAFF.

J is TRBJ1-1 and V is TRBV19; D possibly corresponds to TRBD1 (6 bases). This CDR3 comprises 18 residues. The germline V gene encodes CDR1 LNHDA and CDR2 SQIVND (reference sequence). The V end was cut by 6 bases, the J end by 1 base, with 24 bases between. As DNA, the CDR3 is TGTGCCAGTAGGAAACAGGGTGGGGGCACAGGAGGGAACACTGAAGCTTTCTTT. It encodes CASRKQGGGTGGNTEAFF.

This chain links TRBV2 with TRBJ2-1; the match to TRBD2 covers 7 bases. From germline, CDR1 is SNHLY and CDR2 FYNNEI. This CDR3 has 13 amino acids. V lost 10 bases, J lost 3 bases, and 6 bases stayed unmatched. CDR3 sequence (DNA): TGTGCCATCGCGGGGGAAAACTACAATGAGCAGTTCTTC. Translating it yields CAIAGENYNEQFF.

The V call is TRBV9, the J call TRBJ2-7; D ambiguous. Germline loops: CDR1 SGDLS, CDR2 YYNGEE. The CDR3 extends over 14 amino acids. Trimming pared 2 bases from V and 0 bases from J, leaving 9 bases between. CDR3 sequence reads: CASSVVATSYEQYF. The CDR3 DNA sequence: TGTGCCAGCAGCGTGGTTGCTACCTCCTACGAGCAGTACTTC.

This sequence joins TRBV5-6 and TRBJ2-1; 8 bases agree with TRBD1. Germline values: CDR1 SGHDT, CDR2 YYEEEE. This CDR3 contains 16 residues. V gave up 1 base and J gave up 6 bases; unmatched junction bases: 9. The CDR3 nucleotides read TGTGCCAGCAGCTTGACTGGCCAGGGGGCATTCAATGAGCAGTTCTTC. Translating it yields CASSLTGQGAFNEQFF.

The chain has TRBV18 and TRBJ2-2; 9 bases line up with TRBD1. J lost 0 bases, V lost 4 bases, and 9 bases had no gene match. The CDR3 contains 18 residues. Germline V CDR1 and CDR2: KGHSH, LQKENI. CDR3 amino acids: CASSLRRDRVANTGELFF. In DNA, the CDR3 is TGTGCCAGCTCACTGCGCCGGGACAGGGTAGCGAACACCGGGGAGCTGTTTTTT.

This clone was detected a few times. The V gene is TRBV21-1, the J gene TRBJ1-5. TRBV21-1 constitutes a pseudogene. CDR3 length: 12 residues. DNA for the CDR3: TGTGCCAGCAGCAAAGGTGTGGAGGACCAGCATTTT. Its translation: CASSKGVEDQHF.

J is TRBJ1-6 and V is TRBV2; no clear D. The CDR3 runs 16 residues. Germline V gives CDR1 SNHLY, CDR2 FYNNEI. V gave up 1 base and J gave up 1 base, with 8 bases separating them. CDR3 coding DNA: TGTGCCAGCAGTGAAGGCCCGGGGTCCTATAATTCACCCCTCCACTTT. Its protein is CASSEGPGSYNSPLHF.